This TCR beta chain was captured in a study of blood T cell repertoires in COVID-19. Across the study: Donors in the United States, Italy and Spain gave samples during acute or convalescent COVID-19.

Germline CDR1 is MGHRA and CDR2 is YSYEKL. The V and J ends lost 1 base and 0 bases respectively, with 10 bases between them. The CDR3 is made up of 16 amino acids. TCRdb's copy holds only in-frame clones and misses some; the assay was immunoSEQ multiplex PCR. The data contain 110,000 to 150,000 clones, 87% of them singletons. This TCR was recovered from a man aged 60-69 years who had recovered from COVID-19. The sequencing input was PBMCs or T cells enriched from blood (not recorded which). This rearrangement joins TRBV4-1 to TRBJ1-5; D uncertain. The CDR3 sequence is CASSQGPTGSNQPQHF. As DNA, the CDR3 is TGCGCCAGCAGCCAAGGTCCGACGGGTAGCAATCAGCCCCAGCATTTT.